These 18 T cell receptor beta chains were all obtained from the same sample, sequenced in a study of blood T cell repertoires in COVID-19. Clones were sequenced by immunoSEQ multiplex PCR, and TCRdb holds only the in-frame ones, with some missing. Of 200,000 to 250,000 clones listed, around four fifths are singletons. The specimen was peripheral blood. The receptors derive from a woman aged 65 to 85 with COVID-19, enrolled during active disease.

The chain links TRBV7-2 to TRBJ2-5, with 11 nucleotides matching TRBD1. Germline loops: CDR1 SGHTA, CDR2 FQGNSA. This CDR3 has 19 amino acids. V dropped 5 bases and J dropped 2; count of bases not matched to a gene: 16. In nucleotides, the CDR3 is TGTGCCAGCAGCAGAACAAGGACAGGGGGCGCGAGCGGTCAAGAGACCCAGTACTTC. It specifies CASSRTRTGGASGQETQYF.

The rearrangement uses TRBV6-5 and TRBJ1-5, with D possibly being TRBD1 (5 bases). Trimming removed 7 bases at V and 7 bases at J, with 14 bases between. CDR1 and CDR2 (germline): MNHEY, SVGAGI. This CDR3 has 13 residues. As DNA, the CDR3 is TGTGCCAGCACCCCGGGGGTTGGGCAGCCCCAGCATTTT. Protein: CASTPGVGQPQHF.

The chain has TRBV15 and TRBJ1-2, with 10 bases matching TRBD1. CDR1 and CDR2 (germline): LNHNV, YYDKDF (reference sequence). J was trimmed by 8 bases and V by 1 base; bases with no gene match: 10. The CDR3 has 16 residues. The CDR3 here is CATSRGGTGEQEGYTF. CDR3 bases: TGTGCCACCAGCAGAGGGGGGACAGGGGAGCAGGAGGGCTACACCTTC.

The chain has TRBV28 and TRBJ2-2; D remains unclear. This CDR3 comprises 15 residues. Per the germline V gene, CDR1 is MDHEN and CDR2 is SYDVKM. Trimming removed 6 bases at V and 3 bases at J, with 14 bases between. CDR3: CASSPGGQDTGELFF. DNA for the CDR3: TGTGCCAGCAGCCCTGGTGGGCAGGACACCGGGGAGCTGTTTTTT. The full variable domain, with the rest looked up from reference TRBV28 and TRBJ2-2, is DVKVTQSSRYLVKRTGEKVFLECVQDMDHENMFWYRQDPGLGLRLIYFSYDVKMKEKGDIPEGYSVSREKKERFSLILESASTNQTSMYLCASSPGGQDTGELFFGEGSRLTVL.

This clone was detected only once. The gene calls are TRBV28 and TRBJ2-7; a possible D gene is TRBD2 (6 bases). Germline CDR1 is MDHEN and CDR2 is SYDVKM. The CDR3 is 16 amino acids. The V end lost 3 bases, the J end lost 6 bases, and 21 bases lay between the germline ends. Written as DNA, the CDR3 is TGTGCCAGCAGTTTGCGCGGCGTTCTGCGACTAGGCGAGCAGTACTTC. This gives the protein CASSLRGVLRLGEQYF. The variable domain in full, completed from reference TRBV28 and TRBJ2-7, reads DVKVTQSSRYLVKRTGEKVFLECVQDMDHENMFWYRQDPGLGLRLIYFSYDVKMKEKGDIPEGYSVSREKKERFSLILESASTNQTSMYLCASSLRGVLRLGEQYFGPGTRLTVT.

The rearrangement joins TRBV2 to TRBJ2-1, with D possibly matching TRBD1 (5 bases). The CDR3 runs 11 residues. The germline gives CDR1 SNHLY, CDR2 FYNNEI. Trimming removed 5 bases at V and 9 bases at J, with 8 bases between. The CDR3 bases are TGTGCCAGCAGTTGGACAATTGAGCAGTTCTTC. It is translated as CASSWTIEQFF.

The chain uses TRBV6-5 and TRBJ1-6; 10 bases agree with TRBD1. The ends lost 6 bases at V and 6 bases at J; junction bases unmatched: 5. The CDR3 loop spans 15 amino acids. Germline values: CDR1 MNHEY, CDR2 SVGAGI. CDR3 protein: CASRYGTGVNSPLHF. The CDR3 DNA is TGTGCCAGCAGATACGGGACAGGGGTTAATTCACCCCTCCACTTT.

The CDR3 region is CATSGPLANEQFF. DNA of the CDR3: TGTGCCACCAGTGGTCCCCTGGCCAATGAGCAGTTCTTC. The chain is built from TRBV24-1 and TRBJ2-1; D is ambiguous. The CDR3 has 13 residues. The germline CDR1 and CDR2 sequences are KGHDR and SFDVKD. Trimming took off 5 bases at V and 6 bases at J, with 10 bases between the two ends.

The chain combines TRBV7-9 with TRBJ2-1, with D hard to call. CDR1 is SEHNR, CDR2 FQNEAQ, per germline (reference sequence). The V end lost 2 bases, the J end lost 7 bases, and 3 bases lay between the germline ends. The CDR3 is 11 amino acids. The CDR3 bases are TGTGCCAGCAGCTTAATAAATGAGCAGTTCTTC. It codes for CASSLINEQFF.

The chain combines TRBV4-3 with TRBJ2-2, with D possibly being TRBD2 (5 bases). The CDR3 loop spans 13 amino acids. From germline, CDR1 is LGHNA and CDR2 YSLEER. V gave up 0 bases and J gave up 7 bases, with 6 bases separating them. The CDR3 sequence is CASSQDRGGELFF. CDR3 bases: TGCGCCAGCAGCCAAGATCGGGGCGGGGAGCTGTTTTTT.

The chain carries TRBV28 and TRBJ1-2, with D possibly being TRBD1 (6 bases). Germline V gives CDR1 MDHEN, CDR2 SYDVKM. This CDR3 is built from 14 residues. The ends were cut back, 2 bases at V and 8 bases at J, with 15 bases in the middle. CDR3 sequence (DNA): TGTGCCAGCAGTTTACCCCCGGTGGGGGCCGGCTACACCTTC. It is translated as CASSLPPVGAGYTF.

The chain links TRBV19 to TRBJ2-2; 8 nucleotides agree with TRBD1. This CDR3 is built from 17 residues. The V and J ends lost 4 bases and 0 bases, in that order; junction bases with no gene match: 7. Germline assignment: CDR1 LNHDA and CDR2 SQIVND (reference sequence). CDR3 sequence reads: CASSTRDRNTNTGELFF. The CDR3 coding sequence is TGTGCCAGTAGTACAAGGGACAGGAATACGAACACCGGGGAGCTGTTTTTT.

This chain links TRBV15 with TRBJ1-3, with TRBD1 matching 7 bases. CDR1 and CDR2 from the germline V gene are LNHNV and YYDKDF (reference sequence). The CDR3 loop spans 15 amino acids. V was clipped by 5 bases and J by 2 bases; unmatched bases: 6. CDR3 sequence: CATSPDRVTGNTIYF. The CDR3 nucleotides are TGTGCCACCAGCCCAGACAGGGTGACTGGAAACACCATATATTTT. Full variable domain (outside the CDR3, taken from reference TRBV15 and TRBJ1-3): DAMVIQNPRYQVTQFGKPVTLSCSQTLNHNVMYWYQQKSSQAPKLLFHYYDKDFNNEADTPDNFQSRRPNTSFCFLDIRSPGLGDTAMYLCATSPDRVTGNTIYFGEGSWLTVV.

The rearrangement joins TRBV7-3 to TRBJ2-2; D gene uncertain. Germline V gene sequence: CDR1 SGHTA, CDR2 FQGTGA. Trimming removed 5 bases from V and 5 bases from J, with 12 bases in between. CDR3 length: 14 residues. The CDR3 region has the DNA TGTGCCAGCAGCATAGAAGCGAGTACCGGGGAGCTGTTTTTT. Its protein is CASSIEASTGELFF.

This sequence joins TRBV7-6 and TRBJ2-2, with 7 bases matching TRBD2. Trimming at V came to 2 bases and at J to 0 bases, leaving 3 bases not matched to a gene. The CDR3 has 16 amino acids. Germline CDR1 is SGHVS and CDR2 is FNYEAQ. The CDR3 DNA reads TGTGCCAGCAGCTTACAACTAGCGTCGAACACCGGGGAGCTGTTTTTT. This codes for CASSLQLASNTGELFF.

The chain recombines TRBV28 with TRBJ1-2; 11 nucleotides line up with TRBD1. The CDR3 is 15 residues long. From germline, CDR1 is MDHEN and CDR2 SYDVKM. V lost 5 bases to trimming and J lost 7 bases; unmatched junction nucleotides: 9. The CDR3 loop is CASSLGDRGMAGYTF. The CDR3 nucleotides are TGTGCCAGCAGTCTGGGGGACAGGGGGATGGCTGGCTACACCTTC.

V gene TRBV24-1 combines with J gene TRBJ1-5; D gene unclear. Germline loops: CDR1 KGHDR, CDR2 SFDVKD. The CDR3 has 15 amino acids. V lost 7 bases to trimming and J lost 0 bases, with 12 bases between them. CDR3 amino acids: CATRMGRHSNQPQHF. The CDR3 DNA is TGTGCCACCAGAATGGGCAGACATAGCAATCAGCCCCAGCATTTT.

This chain connects TRBV28 to TRBJ1-5; D not certain. Germline CDR1 is MDHEN and CDR2 is SYDVKM. V lost 8 bases and J lost 1, with 15 bases in between. The CDR3 runs 15 residues. In DNA, the CDR3 is TGTGCCAGCCACACCTCCGAGGGAAGCAATCAGCCCCAGCATTTT. Translated: CASHTSEGSNQPQHF.